This T cell receptor (beta chain) comes out of a study of identical twins. General study results and limits: Insertion counts were lower in abundant cord blood beta clonotypes, a trend that memory repertoires did not show.

The CDR3 totals 20 residues. CDR1 SGDLS and CDR2 YYNGEE come from the germline V gene. V lost 2 bases, J lost 1 base, and 22 bases lay in between. One entry per CDR3 protein results from TCRdb running MiXCR on the 5' RACE reads. Of over 200,000 distinct CDR3 sequences detected, around 6.5% appear once; the ten largest clones hold 14% to 15%. This clonotype was found a few times. The antigen is undetermined. These data were also filed under a second study, of T cells expressing NK-cell markers. As that report states: Sorted CD3+CD56-NKG2C+, CD3+CD56+NKG2C- and CD3+CD56+NKG2C+ T cells were the source of the TCR beta repertoires.

The chain has TRBV9 and TRBJ2-6; tentatively, D is TRBD1 (6 bases). Material for sequencing was CD8+ T cells sorted from blood. The clonotype originates from a woman aged 18-35 years in good health. The CDR3 reads CASSVPLVPAGVSGANVLTF. DNA of the CDR3: TGTGCCAGCAGCGTCCCATTGGTCCCGGCAGGGGTGTCTGGGGCCAACGTCCTGACTTTC.